The clone carrying this TCR beta chain was seen only a few times. These data belong to a study of early T cells in non-severe SARS-CoV-2 infection. One entry per CDR3 protein, called by TCRdb with MiXCR from the 5' RACE reads. Of around 57,000 distinct CDR3 sequences listed, approximately 11% are singletons. V was cut by 0 bases and J by 4 bases, with 15 bases left in between. CDR1 and CDR2 (germline): GTSNPN, SVGIG (reference sequence). This CDR3 is built from 15 residues. Sequencing was done on a sample of whole blood. This sequence was found in an adult who was a healthcare worker with PCR-confirmed SARS-CoV-2 infection or an uninfected control (not recorded which). The V call is TRBV30, the J call TRBJ1-2, with a tentative D call TRBD1 (6 bases). This chain's CDR3 is CAWSVLPGQPYGYTF. The CDR3 nucleotides are TGTGCCTGGAGTGTCCTACCGGGACAACCCTATGGCTACACCTTC.